One and the same sample provided the 11 T cell receptor beta chains below, sequenced in a study of technical replicates of blood from several donors. Clones were sequenced by immunoSEQ multiplex PCR, and TCRdb holds only the in-frame ones, with some missing. The table shows approximately 88,000 clones, with 90% to 95% occurring only once. The sequenced sample consisted of T cells isolated from PBMCs. The receptor source for this set is a human donor in good health.

This chain connects TRBV10-2 to TRBJ1-6; 9 bases match TRBD1. There are 16 residues in the CDR3. CDR1 and CDR2 from the germline V gene are WSHSY and SAAADI. Germline trimming cut 6 bases from V and 7 bases from J; bases unmatched to any gene: 10. This CDR3 is CASRVPGQGLNSPLHF. The CDR3 bases are TGCGCCAGCAGGGTCCCGGGACAGGGCCTAAATTCACCCCTCCACTTT.

The rearrangement joins TRBV7-9 to TRBJ1-5; 8 bases align to TRBD1. Germline V gene data show CDR1 as SEHNR and CDR2 as FQNEAQ (reference sequence). The CDR3 loop spans 15 amino acids. The V and J ends lost 5 bases and 4 bases, in that order; junction bases with no gene match: 7. The chain's CDR3 is CASSPGTGQNQPQHF. DNA for the CDR3: TGTGCCAGCAGCCCAGGGACAGGACAAAATCAGCCCCAGCATTTT.

The V and J genes are TRBV18 and TRBJ2-1, with a tentative D call TRBD2 (5 bases). This CDR3 is 14 amino acids long. The V end was cut by 2 bases, the J end by 8 bases, with 13 bases between. Germline-derived CDR1 and CDR2 are KGHSH and LQKENI. CDR3 protein: CASSPKTWTYEQFF. For the CDR3, the DNA is TGTGCCAGCTCACCAAAGACCTGGACTTATGAGCAGTTCTTC.

The chain carries TRBV18 and TRBJ1-1; D uncertain. The CDR3 consists of 16 residues. Trimming stripped 5 bases from V and 1 base from J, with 17 bases between. Per the germline V gene, CDR1 is KGHSH and CDR2 is LQKENI. The DNA of the CDR3 is TGTGCCAGCTCATCGACGACCGTGGGGAGGAACACTGAAGCTTTCTTT. This encodes CASSSTTVGRNTEAFF. Using reference TRBV18 and TRBJ1-1 for the parts outside the CDR3, the full variable domain is NAGVMQNPRHLVRRRGQEARLRCSPMKGHSHVYWYRQLPEEGLKFMVYLQKENIIDESGMPKERFSAEFPKEGPSILRIQQVVRGDSAAYFCASSSTTVGRNTEAFFGQGTRLTVV.

This chain uses TRBV5-1 with TRBJ1-2; TRBD1 aligns across 8 bases. The CDR3 spans 16 residues. CDR1 and CDR2 from the germline V gene are SGHRS and YFSETQ. After removal of 2 bases from V and 7 bases from J, the junction contained 13 bases not matched to a gene. In DNA form, the CDR3 reads TGCGCCAGCAGCTTTACAGGGGGAAGTCTCACGGGTGGCTACACCTTC. It yields the protein CASSFTGGSLTGGYTF.

The CDR3 spells CASSIGYQETQYF. CDR3 DNA: TGCGCCAGCAGCATCGGGTACCAAGAGACCCAGTACTTC. The J gene is TRBJ2-5, the V gene TRBV5-1; D unclear. Between the trimmed V and J ends, which lost 4 bases and 0 bases, there was a span of 7 bases. The CDR3 contains 13 residues. Germline CDR1 is SGHRS and CDR2 is YFSETQ. The full variable domain, completed using reference TRBV5-1 and TRBJ2-5, is KAGVTQTPRYLIKTRGQQVTLSCSPISGHRSVSWYQQTPGQGLQFLFEYFSETQRNKGNFPGRFSGRQFSNSRSEMNVSTLELGDSALYLCASSIGYQETQYFGPGTRLLVL.

The V gene is TRBV27, the J gene TRBJ1-1; no clear D gene. This CDR3 is built from 13 residues. V was shortened by 6 bases and J by 3 bases, with 11 bases between the two germline ends. Looked up from germline, CDR1 is MNHEY and CDR2 is SMNVEV (reference sequence). The CDR3 region has the DNA TGTGCCAGCAGCCCCACGGGTTACACTGAAGCTTTCTTT. Its protein is CASSPTGYTEAFF.

V gene TRBV2 combines with J gene TRBJ2-4; tentatively, D is TRBD2 (5 bases). Trimming shortened V by 8 bases and J by 0 bases, and 20 bases separated the two germline ends. CDR1 is SNHLY, CDR2 FYNNEI, per germline. This CDR3 region has 17 residues. The CDR3 spells CASATGLRWIAKNIQYF. The CDR3 nucleotides are TGTGCCAGCGCCACGGGGTTAAGATGGATAGCCAAAAACATTCAGTACTTC.

The V call is TRBV28, the J call TRBJ1-5; D is possibly TRBD1 (6 bases). V lost 3 bases and J lost 0, with 21 bases in between. The germline V gene encodes CDR1 MDHEN and CDR2 SYDVKM. The CDR3 extends over 19 amino acids. Here the CDR3 DNA reads TGTGCCAGCAGTTTGGGGGGGGGTGCGGTACAGGGTAGCAATCAGCCCCAGCATTTT. This encodes CASSLGGGAVQGSNQPQHF.

V is TRBV14 and J is TRBJ2-1; TRBD1 is a possible D gene (6 bases). The CDR3 spans 16 residues. V was trimmed by 1 base and J by 3 bases, leaving 13 bases between them. Germline CDR1 reads SGHDN; CDR2 reads FVKESK. CDR3 sequence (DNA): TGTGCCAGCAGCCAAGCTCGGACAGTCCTCTACAATGAGCAGTTCTTC. This translates into CASSQARTVLYNEQFF.

Here the CDR3 reads CASSLPAATGELFF. The CDR3 coding sequence is TGCGCCAGCAGCTTGCCGGCGGCCACCGGGGAGCTGTTTTTT. The chain recombines TRBV5-1 with TRBJ2-2, with unresolved D. The V gene lost 1 base and the J gene lost 4 bases, with 8 bases spanning the gap. Per the germline V gene, CDR1 is SGHRS and CDR2 is YFSETQ. The CDR3 has 14 amino acids.